This is a list of T cell receptor beta chains from one sample in a study of post-analysis software for immune sequencing data. TCRdb re-called the PCR reads with MiXCR, one entry per CDR3 protein. The table lists roughly 800,000 distinct CDR3 sequences, about 57% of them singletons, with approximately 4.2% in the top ten. The sample comprised blood. All receptors derive from a girl between 10 and 17 years old with multiple sclerosis. CDR3s include the opening cysteine and the closing phenylalanine or tryptophan. The D gene is left open where the match is weak. Only part of the rows carry a size: once, few, many, or a class if the clone is expanded.

TRBV3-1,-,TRBJ2-7,many,CASSQGYEQYF,TGTGCCAGCAGCCAAGGCTACGAGCAGTACTTC
TRBV11-2,TRBD1,TRBJ1-4,-,CASSLFEVGTAEKLFF,TGTGCCAGCAGCTTATTTGAAGTCGGGACAGCTGAAAAACTGTTTTTT
TRBV7-3,-,TRBJ2-3,few,CASAPGGGYGDTQYF,TGTGCCAGCGCCCCAGGGGGAGGTTATGGGGATACGCAGTATTTT
TRBV7-9,TRBD1,TRBJ1-6,-,CASSLLGQGYSPLHF,TGTGCCAGCAGCTTGCTCGGACAGGGTTATTCACCCCTCCACTTT
TRBV6-5,-,TRBJ1-2,-,CASSYSQGRYGYTF,TGTGCCAGCAGTTACTCGCAGGGCCGCTATGGCTACACCTTC
TRBV7-6,-,TRBJ2-3,-,CASREQGKGTDTQYF,TGTGCCAGCCGCGAACAGGGAAAGGGGACAGATACGCAGTATTTT
TRBV20-1,-,TRBJ1-1,few,CSASGGAHTEAFF,TGCAGTGCTAGCGGGGGCGCGCACACTGAAGCTTTCTTT
TRBV20-1,TRBD2,TRBJ2-5,few,CSARDAGTSGRVVTQYF,TGCAGTGCTAGAGATGCCGGGACTAGCGGGAGGGTTGTGACCCAGTACTTC
TRBV6-5,-,TRBJ1-2,-,CASSYLGGNYGYTF,TGTGCCAGCAGTTACCTCGGTGGAAACTATGGCTACACCTTC
TRBV14,-,TRBJ2-1,-,CASSQELVYNEQFF,TGTGCCAGCAGCCAAGAGTTGGTCTACAATGAGCAGTTCTTC
TRBV27,-,TRBJ1-5,-,CASRRDSTYSNQPQHF,TGTGCCAGCAGACGTGACAGCACTTATAGCAATCAGCCCCAGCATTTT
TRBV20-1,-,TRBJ2-7,few,CSASRLTGTYEQYF,TGCAGTGCTAGCCGGTTGACTGGAACCTACGAGCAGTACTTC
TRBV20-1,TRBD1,TRBJ2-1,-,CSASRTGRLDEQFF,TGCAGTGCTAGTCGGACAGGGAGGTTGGATGAGCAGTTCTTC
TRBV4-2,TRBD1,TRBJ2-1,-,CASSQDFQGVEYEQFF,TGTGCCAGCAGCCAAGATTTCCAGGGGGTTGAATATGAGCAGTTCTTC
TRBV5-1,TRBD2,TRBJ2-7,-,CASSLSSGEGYEQYF,TGCGCCAGCAGCTTGAGCAGCGGGGAGGGCTACGAGCAGTACTTC
TRBV20-1,-,TRBJ2-7,-,CSARARGYNEQYF,TGCAGTGCTAGAGCGAGGGGTTACAACGAGCAGTACTTC
TRBV15,TRBD1,TRBJ2-1,-,CATSRDRVGTGGSDEQFF,TGTGCCACCAGCAGAGATCGGGTAGGGACAGGGGGCTCAGATGAGCAGTTCTTC
TRBV7-8,-,TRBJ2-7,-,CASSLAVTSEQYF,TGTGCCAGCAGCTTAGCGGTGACTAGCGAGCAGTACTTC
TRBV12-3/TRBV12-4,-,TRBJ2-1,-,CASSLGPYEQFF,TGTGCCAGCAGTTTAGGTCCCTACGAGCAGTTCTTC
TRBV7-9,-,TRBJ2-1,-,CASRLDGSSYNEQFF,TGTGCCAGCAGACTTGACGGAAGCTCCTACAATGAGCAGTTCTTC
TRBV20-1,-,TRBJ2-3,few,CSARDSRPDTQYF,TGCAGTGCTAGAGATTCAAGGCCAGATACGCAGTATTTT
TRBV6-5,TRBD2,TRBJ2-7,few,CASSLSSGIPAYYEQYF,TGTGCCAGCAGTTTATCTAGCGGGATCCCCGCATACTACGAGCAGTACTTC
TRBV7-9,TRBD1,TRBJ1-1,-,CASSLLGQEGTEAFF,TGTGCCAGCAGCTTACTCGGACAGGAGGGCACTGAAGCTTTCTTT
TRBV9,-,TRBJ2-2,-,CASTGSANTGELFF,TGTGCCAGCACCGGGAGCGCGAACACCGGGGAGCTGTTTTTT
TRBV29-1,-,TRBJ2-4,-,CSVVRHREQYF,TGCAGCGTTGTACGGCACAGAGAGCAGTACTTC
TRBV9,-,TRBJ2-3,-,CASSVGSGRITDTQYF,TGTGCCAGCAGCGTAGGGAGCGGTCGAATCACAGATACGCAGTATTTT
TRBV14,-,TRBJ2-7,-,CASSPMGAGAYEQYF,TGTGCCAGCAGCCCCATGGGGGCAGGGGCCTACGAGCAGTACTTC
TRBV7-8,TRBD2,TRBJ2-3,-,CASSVGAGGNTDTQYF,TGTGCCAGCAGCGTAGGAGCCGGGGGGAACACAGATACGCAGTATTTT
TRBV29-1,-,TRBJ2-2,-,CSVEVLGELFF,TGCAGCGTTGAGGTCCTCGGGGAGCTGTTTTTT